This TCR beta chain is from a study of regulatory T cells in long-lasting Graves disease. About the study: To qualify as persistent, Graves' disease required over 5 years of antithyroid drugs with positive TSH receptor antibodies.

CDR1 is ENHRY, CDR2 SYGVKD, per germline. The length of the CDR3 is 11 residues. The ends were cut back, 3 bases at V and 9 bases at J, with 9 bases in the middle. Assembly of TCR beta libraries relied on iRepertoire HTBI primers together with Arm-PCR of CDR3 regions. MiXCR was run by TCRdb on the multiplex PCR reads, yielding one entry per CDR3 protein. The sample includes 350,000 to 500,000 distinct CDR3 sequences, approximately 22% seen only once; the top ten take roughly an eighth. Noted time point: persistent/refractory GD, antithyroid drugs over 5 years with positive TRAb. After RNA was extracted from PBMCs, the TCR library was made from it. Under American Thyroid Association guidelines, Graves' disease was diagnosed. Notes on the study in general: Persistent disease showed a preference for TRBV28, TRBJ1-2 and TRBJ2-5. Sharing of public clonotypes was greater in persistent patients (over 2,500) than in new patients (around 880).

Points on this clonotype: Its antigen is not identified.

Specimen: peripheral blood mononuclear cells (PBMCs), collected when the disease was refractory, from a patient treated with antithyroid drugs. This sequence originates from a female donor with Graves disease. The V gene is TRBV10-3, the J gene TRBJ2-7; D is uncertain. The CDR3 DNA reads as TGTGCCATCAGTGATAGGAAGGGGCAGTACTTC. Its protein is CAISDRKGQYF.